The sequence of this TCR beta chain was determined in a study of T-cell reconstitution after alpha-beta-depleted transplantation in children. For TCRbeta, the library was prepared with unique molecular identifiers. From the PCR reads, TCRdb called clonotypes with MiXCR, one entry per CDR3 protein. This sample carries around 200,000 distinct CDR3 sequences, 11% of them seen once, and the ten largest clones take roughly 27%. The trim removed 0 bases at V and 9 bases at J, leaving 14 bases unmatched. This CDR3 has 17 amino acids. Germline CDR1 and CDR2: SGHRS and YFSETQ. The material sequenced was PBMCs, taken before TCRalphabeta/CD19-depleted stem cell transplant. The clonotype was recovered from a child under two years old with acute myeloid leukemia, due to receive a stem cell transplant. The chain is built from TRBV5-1 and TRBJ2-1, with 8 bases that match TRBD2. CDR3 nucleotides: TGCGCCAGCAGCTTGGGAGTCCGGGGGGGCGGAAAAGTTGAGCAGTTCTTC. This sequence encodes CASSLGVRGGGKVEQFF.